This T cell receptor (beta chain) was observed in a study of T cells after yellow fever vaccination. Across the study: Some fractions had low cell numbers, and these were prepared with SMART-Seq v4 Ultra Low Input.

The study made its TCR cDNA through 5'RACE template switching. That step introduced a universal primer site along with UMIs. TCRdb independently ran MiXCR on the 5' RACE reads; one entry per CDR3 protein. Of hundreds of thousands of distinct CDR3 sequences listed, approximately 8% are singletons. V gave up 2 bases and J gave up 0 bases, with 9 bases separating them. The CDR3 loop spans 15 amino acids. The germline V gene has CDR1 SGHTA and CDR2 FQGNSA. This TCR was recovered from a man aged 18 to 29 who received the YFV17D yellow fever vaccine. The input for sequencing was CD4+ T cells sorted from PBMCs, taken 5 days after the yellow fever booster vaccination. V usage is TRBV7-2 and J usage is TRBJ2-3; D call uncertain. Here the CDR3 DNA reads TGTGCCAGCAGCTTATACGGTACTAGCACAGATACGCAGTATTTT. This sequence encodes CASSLYGTSTDTQYF.